Below are 6 T cell receptor beta chains sequenced from a single sample in a study of breast tumors, draining lymph nodes, adjacent tissues. Via MiXCR, TCRdb re-called the multiplex PCR reads, giving one row per CDR3 protein. The sample shows around 14,000 distinct CDR3 sequences, 45% to 70% of them seen only once. The sample taken for sequencing was tumor-adjacent breast tissue. The receptors here all came from a female donor with breast cancer. Some clones in this sample may be carry-over from other donors' samples.

The chain combines TRBV20-1 with TRBJ2-7; 9 bases are shared with TRBD2. The length of the CDR3 is 13 residues. The ends lost 4 bases at V and 2 bases at J; junction bases unmatched: 3. CDR1 is DFQATT, CDR2 SNEGSKA, per germline (reference sequence). The DNA of the CDR3 is TGCAGTGCTACGGGACTAGCCCCCTACGAGCAGTACTTC. Translating gives CSATGLAPYEQYF.

The chain carries TRBV7-2 and TRBJ2-7; TRBD2 matches at 12 bases. J gave up 6 bases and V 5 bases, and 5 bases lay outside the gene matches. Germline CDR1 reads SGHTA; CDR2 reads FQGNSA. The CDR3 covers 14 residues. The CDR3 spells CASSMRTSGTEQYF. Written as DNA, the CDR3 is TGTGCCAGCAGCATGCGGACTAGCGGGACCGAGCAGTACTTC.

The rearrangement links TRBV24-1 to TRBJ1-2; 10 nucleotides agree with TRBD1. The CDR3 totals 15 residues. Germline V gives CDR1 KGHDR, CDR2 SFDVKD. After removal of 4 bases from V and 8 bases from J, the junction contained 9 bases not matched to a gene. CDR3 bases: TGTGCCACCAGTGAGGCGGACAGGGGGGCTATAGGCTACACCTTC. Protein sequence: CATSEADRGAIGYTF.

This rearrangement joins TRBV4-1 to TRBJ1-6, with 9 bases that match TRBD1. The CDR3 length is 16 residues. Germline CDR1 reads MGHRA; CDR2 reads YSYEKL. The trim removed 4 bases at V and 18 bases at J, leaving 19 bases unmatched. The CDR3 here is CASSLQLQGANSPPHF. For the CDR3, the DNA is TGCGCCAGCAGCCTCCAATTACAGGGGGCTAATTCACCTCCCCACTTT.

This clonotype was seen once. J is TRBJ2-5 and V is TRBV20-1; possible D gene TRBD2, 5 bases. Germline assignment: CDR1 DFQATT and CDR2 SNEGSKA (reference sequence). This CDR3 is 11 amino acids long. Trimming shortened V by 6 bases and J by 3 bases, and 8 bases separated the two germline ends. CDR3 sequence (DNA): TGCAGTGCGTTGGAGGAAGAGACCCAGTACTTC. Translation: CSALEEETQYF.

Comments on this clonotype: The germline gene is not matched at one end of the junction; a read error may be the cause. J is TRBJ2-1 and V is TRBV9, with 7 bases fitting TRBD2. The germline gives CDR1 SGDLS, CDR2 YYNGEE. The CDR3 totals 17 residues. As DNA, the CDR3 is TGTGCCAGCAGCGTAGCTTCAACGGGGGGTGGAGTTGATCAGCAGGTCTTC. It yields the protein CASSVASTGGGVDQQVF.